These 24 T cell receptor beta chains came from one sample sequenced in a study of blood T cell repertoires in COVID-19. Sequencing was performed with immunoSEQ multiplex PCR; in TCRdb, only in-frame clones are kept and a portion is missing. The sample lists 15,000 to 20,000 clones, 65% to 90% occurring once. The sequencing input was peripheral blood. The receptors here all came from a human donor with active COVID-19. The donor label of this sample is uncertain.

The V call is TRBV29-1, the J call TRBJ1-2; the match to TRBD1 covers 9 bases. The length of the CDR3 is 13 residues. V was pared by 7 bases and J by 8 bases, with 11 bases of the junction left unmatched. Germline V gene sequence: CDR1 SQVTM, CDR2 ANQGSEA. CDR3 in amino acids: CSAKQGASGGYTF. CDR3 coding DNA: TGCAGCGCGAAACAGGGGGCGTCGGGAGGCTACACCTTC.

This clone appeared once. The chain is built from TRBV7-9 and TRBJ2-7; perhaps TRBD2 as D (6 bases). CDR1 is SEHNR and CDR2 is FQNEAQ in the germline V gene (reference sequence). The germline V and J ends were trimmed by 3 bases and 4 bases, with 13 bases remaining between them. The CDR3 consists of 14 residues. CDR3 bases: TGTGCCAGCAGCTTCCCGGGACTCTGGTACGAGCAGTACTTC. Residues: CASSFPGLWYEQYF.

The chain employs TRBV2 and TRBJ1-5; D unresolved. Trimming shortened V by 2 bases and J by 2 bases, and 7 bases separated the two germline ends. The CDR3 is 14 residues long. The V gene's germline CDR1 is SNHLY and CDR2 FYNNEI. This CDR3 reads CASSESGRNQPQHF. CDR3 nucleotides: TGTGCCAGCAGTGAATCAGGCCGCAATCAGCCCCAGCATTTT.

This clone came up once. The rearrangement links TRBV14 to TRBJ2-3; 7 bases are a match to TRBD1. This CDR3 has 18 amino acids. With V trimmed by 9 bases and J by 2 bases, 20 bases remained unmatched. Germline values: CDR1 SGHDN, CDR2 FVKESK. The CDR3 DNA reads TGTGCCAGGGAAATCGGGACAGACATAGCCCTAAACACAGATACGCAGTATTTT. Translation: CAREIGTDIALNTDTQYF.

This chain uses TRBV4-2 with TRBJ1-2; D ambiguous. Germline-derived CDR1 and CDR2 are LGHNA and YNFKEQ. There are 18 residues in the CDR3. V dropped 0 bases and J dropped 5 bases, with 22 bases sitting between them. CDR3 residues: CASSQEVFYVNAGYGYTF. In DNA form, the CDR3 reads TGTGCCAGCAGCCAAGAGGTATTCTATGTGAACGCAGGATATGGCTACACCTTC.

The chain combines TRBV7-2 with TRBJ2-3; maybe TRBD1 (6 bases). Germline V gene lookup returns CDR1 SGHTA and CDR2 FQGNSA. The CDR3 extends over 17 amino acids. V lost 2 bases and J lost 4, with 19 bases in between. The CDR3 DNA sequence: TGTGCCAGCAGCTTAAGGTTTCAGGGGCCTTTGGCAGATACGCAGTATTTT. It codes for CASSLRFQGPLADTQYF.

This chain connects TRBV6-1 to TRBJ1-2; TRBD1 matches 7 bases. V lost 3 bases to trimming and J lost 4 bases; unmatched junction nucleotides: 17. Germline V gives CDR1 MNHNS, CDR2 SASEGT. CDR3 length equals 18 residues. The CDR3 region has the DNA TGTGCCAGCAGTGACCGTACCGGGACAGCGCAAAATTTCTATGGCTACACCTTC. Its translation: CASSDRTGTAQNFYGYTF.

The chain joins TRBV7-3 to TRBJ2-5; D unresolved. The CDR3 consists of 16 residues. V lost 5 bases to trimming and J lost 0 bases, with 16 bases between them. Germline V gene data show CDR1 as SGHTA and CDR2 as FQGTGA. In DNA form, the CDR3 reads TGTGCCAGCAGCCCGCTGGCCAGCGCGTACCAAGAGACCCAGTACTTC. Amino acids: CASSPLASAYQETQYF.

The chain links TRBV7-9 to TRBJ1-1; no clear D gene. Germline-derived CDR1 and CDR2 are SEHNR and FQNEAQ (reference sequence). V was trimmed by 6 bases and J by 8 bases, leaving 19 bases between them. CDR3 length: 14 amino acids. CDR3: CASSPAARWIEAFF. The CDR3 region has the DNA TGTGCCAGCAGTCCGGCAGCGCGGTGGATAGAAGCTTTCTTT.

The chain couples TRBV30 to TRBJ1-4; 7 bases match TRBD1. Germline lookup yields CDR1 GTSNPN and CDR2 SVGIG (reference sequence). This CDR3 region has 16 residues. The V gene end was trimmed by 8 bases and the J gene end by 2 bases; junction bases not matched to a gene: 14. CDR3 sequence reads: CARKPGQAGTNEKLFF. The DNA for the CDR3 is TGTGCCCGTAAACCCGGACAGGCAGGGACTAATGAAAAACTGTTTTTT.

The rearrangement links TRBV4-3 to TRBJ1-2; 7 positions match TRBD1. The CDR3 runs to 16 residues. V lost 0 bases, J lost 3 bases, and 7 bases stayed unmatched. The germline gives CDR1 LGHNA, CDR2 YSLEER. The CDR3 DNA sequence: TGCGCCAGCAGCCAAGAACTGACAGGGAATTACTATGGCTACACCTTC. Translating gives CASSQELTGNYYGYTF.

V usage is TRBV10-3 and J usage is TRBJ2-5, with D maybe TRBD2 (6 bases). Germline V gene data show CDR1 as ENHRY and CDR2 as SYGVKD. V lost 8 bases to trimming and J lost 5 bases, with 24 bases between them. The CDR3 totals 16 residues. Written as DNA, the CDR3 is TGTGCCATCTCGAGCGATAGCGGATACCCTATGGAGACCCAGTACTTC. Translated: CAISSDSGYPMETQYF.

This chain connects TRBV19 to TRBJ1-4; D not certain. Germline V gene data show CDR1 as LNHDA and CDR2 as SQIVND (reference sequence). The V and J ends lost 8 bases and 8 bases respectively, with 27 bases between them. CDR3 size: 17 residues. CDR3 coding DNA: TGTGCCAGTGTCCCCTCCCCGGGCAGCCCACGGAGGGAAAAACTGTTTTTT. As protein: CASVPSPGSPRREKLFF. The full variable domain, in which reference TRBV19 and TRBJ1-4 provide the parts outside the CDR3, is DGGITQSPKYLFRKEGQNVTLSCEQNLNHDAMYWYRQDPGQGLRLIYYSQIVNDFQKGDIAEGYSVSREKKESFPLTVTSAQKNPTAFYLCASVPSPGSPRREKLFFGSGTQLSVL.

The chain links TRBV3-1 (or the pseudogene TRBV3-2) to TRBJ2-4; 9 positions match TRBD2. Germline V gene lookup returns CDR1 LGHDT and CDR2 YNNKEL (reference sequence). The CDR3 is made up of 15 amino acids. J lost 9 bases, V lost 4 bases, and 10 bases had no gene match. The CDR3 DNA follows: TGTGCCAGCAGCCCAGTTGCGGGGGGGCGAATCATTCAGTACTTC. It encodes CASSPVAGGRIIQYF.

The CDR3 protein is CASSLGLPGMYGYTF. The DNA of the CDR3 is TGTGCCAGCAGCTTAGGGCTGCCGGGGATGTATGGCTACACCTTC. The V call is TRBV11-2, the J call TRBJ1-2; D ambiguous. The CDR3 is made up of 15 amino acids. The ends were cut back, 1 base at V and 5 bases at J, with 14 bases in the middle. In germline, CDR1 is SGHAT, CDR2 FQNNGV.

V usage is TRBV3-1 (or the pseudogene TRBV3-2) and J usage is TRBJ1-2; the D gene is possibly TRBD1 (6 bases). The CDR3 contains 14 residues. Trimming removed 1 base from V and 4 bases from J, with 10 bases in between. Germline assignment: CDR1 LGHDT and CDR2 YNNKEL (reference sequence). The CDR3 protein is CASSQVPGAYGYTF. The CDR3 region has the DNA TGTGCCAGCAGCCAAGTCCCAGGGGCCTATGGCTACACCTTC.

The J gene is TRBJ1-1, the V gene TRBV12-3 or TRBV12-4; D perhaps matches TRBD1 (6 bases). Deletions cut 6 bases from V and 0 bases from J, with 8 bases between. The CDR3 is 13 amino acids. The CDR3 loop is CASSRGLNTEAFF. CDR3 DNA sequence: TGTGCCAGCAGCAGGGGATTGAACACTGAAGCTTTCTTT.

The chain recombines TRBV5-8 with TRBJ1-1; D is perhaps TRBD1 (5 bases). This CDR3 is 15 amino acids long. V shed 3 bases and J shed 5 bases, with 17 bases lying between them. CDR1 SGHTS and CDR2 YDEGEE come from the germline V gene. The CDR3 spells CASSSSWQGGTEAFF. The CDR3 DNA follows: TGTGCCAGCAGCTCCTCGTGGCAGGGCGGAACTGAAGCTTTCTTT. Based on the CDR3 plus reference TRBV5-8 and TRBJ1-1, the full variable domain is EAGVTQSPTHLIKTRGQQATLRCSPISGHTSVYWYQQALGLGLQFLLWYDEGEERNRGNFPPRFSGRQFPNYSSELNVNALELEDSALYLCASSSSWQGGTEAFFGQGTRLTVV.

The chain carries TRBV7-2 and TRBJ1-6, with TRBD1 identical over 7 bases. V was clipped by 1 base and J by 6 bases; unmatched bases: 3. The CDR3 sequence is 15 residues long. Germline loops: CDR1 SGHTA, CDR2 FQGNSA. The CDR3 here is CASSLDGQANSPLHF. In nucleotides, the CDR3 is TGTGCCAGCAGCTTAGACGGACAGGCTAATTCACCCCTCCACTTT.

The chain couples TRBV7-6 to TRBJ1-1; 7 nucleotides line up with TRBD1. Germline CDR1 SGHVS, CDR2 FNYEAQ. The CDR3 contains 15 residues. The ends lost 2 bases at V and 0 bases at J; junction bases unmatched: 3. The CDR3 loop reads CASSLIGQVNTEAFF. The CDR3 bases are TGTGCCAGCAGCTTAATTGGACAGGTGAACACTGAAGCTTTCTTT.

The V and J genes are TRBV7-2 and TRBJ2-2; the match to TRBD1 covers 7 bases. The germline gives CDR1 SGHTA, CDR2 FQGNSA. V was pared by 5 bases and J by 1 base, with 4 bases of the junction left unmatched. This CDR3 is built from 15 residues. The CDR3 reads CASSQRTGNTGELFF. In DNA, the CDR3 is TGTGCCAGCAGCCAGCGGACAGGGAACACCGGGGAGCTGTTTTTT. The full variable domain, in which reference TRBV7-2 and TRBJ2-2 provide the parts outside the CDR3, is GAGVSQSPSNKVTEKGKDVELRCDPISGHTALYWYRQSLGQGLEFLIYFQGNSAPDKSGLPSDRFSAERTGGSVSTLTIQRTQQEDSAVYLCASSQRTGNTGELFFGEGSRLTVL.

This chain connects TRBV9 to TRBJ2-6; 8 bases line up with TRBD2. V shed 8 bases, J shed 0 bases, and the junction held 7 bases outside the gene matches. The CDR3 extends over 16 amino acids. Germline V lookup: CDR1 SGDLS, CDR2 YYNGEE. The CDR3 here is CASDSGVSSGANVLTF. CDR3 coding DNA: TGTGCCAGTGATAGCGGGGTGAGCTCTGGGGCCAACGTCCTGACTTTC.

In its sample, this clone was seen once. The V call is TRBV5-5, the J call TRBJ2-5, with TRBD2 matching over 10 bases. This CDR3 region has 16 residues. Germline values: CDR1 SGHKS, CDR2 YYEKEE (reference sequence). The trim removed 4 bases at V and 1 base at J, leaving 7 bases unmatched. The DNA for the CDR3 is TGTGCCAGCAGCCTGTTAACTAGCGGGGCCCAAGAGACCCAGTACTTC. Translating it yields CASSLLTSGAQETQYF. The variable domain in full, completed from reference TRBV5-5 and TRBJ2-5, reads DAGVTQSPTHLIKTRGQQVTLRCSPISGHKSVSWYQQVLGQGPQFIFQYYEKEERGRGNFPDRFSARQFPNYSSELNVNALLLGDSALYLCASSLLTSGAQETQYFGPGTRLLVL.

The V and J genes are TRBV6-4 and TRBJ1-3; no clear D. Germline CDR1 and CDR2: MRHNA and SNTAGT. CDR3 length equals 15 residues. V was shortened by 0 bases and J by 4 bases, with 10 bases between the two germline ends. The CDR3 reads CASSDSPGPGNTIYF. CDR3 nucleotide sequence: TGTGCCAGCAGTGACTCCCCAGGTCCAGGAAACACCATATATTTT.